One and the same sample provided the 9 T cell receptor beta chains below, sequenced in a study of cytomegalovirus exposure and HLA in healthy donors. Primers for the PCR totalled 60 Vbeta and 13 Jbeta. Here immunoSEQ multiplex PCR was the method, and the copy in TCRdb shows in-frame clones only, minus some. Here the sample spans roughly 200,000 clones, 65% to 85% being singletons. Sequenced: PBMCs. These receptors were obtained from a female donor in good health and CMV-seronegative.

This clone appeared a few times. This chain joins TRBV30 and TRBJ2-3; tentatively, D is TRBD1 (6 bases). The CDR3 runs 14 residues. Per germline, CDR1 GTSNPN and CDR2 SVGIG (reference sequence). Between the trimmed V and J ends, which lost 2 bases and 2 bases, there was a span of 11 bases. CDR3 protein: CAWSTGMSTDTQYF. The CDR3 bases are TGTGCCTGGAGTACAGGGATGTCCACAGATACGCAGTATTTT.

This chain links TRBV19 with TRBJ2-2; TRBD2 aligns across 7 bases. J gave up 1 base and V 5 bases, and 1 base lay outside the gene matches. The CDR3 loop spans 14 amino acids. The germline CDR1 and CDR2 sequences are LNHDA and SQIVND (reference sequence). Written as DNA, the CDR3 is TGTGCCAGTAGTCAGCGGGGGAACACCGGGGAGCTGTTTTTT. Translated, it gives CASSQRGNTGELFF. The variable domain in full, with the rest retrieved from reference TRBV19 and TRBJ2-2, is DGGITQSPKYLFRKEGQNVTLSCEQNLNHDAMYWYRQDPGQGLRLIYYSQIVNDFQKGDIAEGYSVSREKKESFPLTVTSAQKNPTAFYLCASSQRGNTGELFFGEGSRLTVL.

V usage is TRBV21-1 and J usage is TRBJ1-2; the table's D call TRBD1 went unverified against the DNA. TRBV21-1 is shown as a pseudogene. The CDR3 runs 12 residues. The CDR3 loop reads CASSYGHGGYTF. Written as DNA, the CDR3 is TGTGCCAGCAGCTACGGACACGGCGGCTACACCTTC.

This chain connects TRBV19 to TRBJ2-7; the D gene is possibly TRBD1 (6 bases). Looked up from germline, CDR1 is LNHDA and CDR2 is SQIVND (reference sequence). The CDR3 loop spans 15 amino acids. The V gene lost 10 bases and the J gene lost 1 base, with 20 bases spanning the gap. CDR3 DNA sequence: TGTGCCATCCAAAAGGGGGAGTTAAGATCCTACGAGCAGTACTTC. This encodes CAIQKGELRSYEQYF.

The rearrangement uses TRBV19 and TRBJ1-3, with 8 bases that match TRBD1. The J segment lost 4 bases and the V segment lost 4 bases, leaving 21 bases of the junction unmatched. CDR3 length: 20 residues. The germline V gene has CDR1 LNHDA and CDR2 SQIVND (reference sequence). For the CDR3, the DNA is TGTGCCAGTAGTACCACCCGGGACAGGTCCTCCAGTTCGCCCGGAAACACCATATATTTT. Translated: CASSTTRDRSSSSPGNTIYF.

This chain connects TRBV28 to TRBJ2-3; TRBD2 agrees at 7 bases. V dropped 3 bases and J dropped 0; count of bases not matched to a gene: 9. CDR3 length: 17 amino acids. Germline-derived CDR1 and CDR2 are MDHEN and SYDVKM. CDR3 DNA sequence: TGTGCCAGCAGTTTTCTGAAGCGGGACCTGAGCACAGATACGCAGTATTTT. Its protein product is CASSFLKRDLSTDTQYF.

The chain couples TRBV6-6 to TRBJ1-2; D perhaps matches TRBD1 (6 bases). Germline loops: CDR1 MNHNY, CDR2 SVGAGI (reference sequence). The V end lost 6 bases, the J end lost 5 bases, and 13 bases lay between the germline ends. This CDR3 region has 13 residues. The CDR3 reads CASRKGQGYGYTF. In nucleotides, the CDR3 is TGTGCCAGCAGAAAAGGGCAGGGGTATGGCTACACCTTC.

This chain connects TRBV7-9 to TRBJ2-1; TRBD2 aligns across 10 bases. The germline gives CDR1 SEHNR, CDR2 FQNEAQ (reference sequence). Trimming cost V 5 bases and J 0 bases; bases outside gene matches: 1. The CDR3 spans 15 residues. The DNA of the CDR3 is TGTGCCAGCAGCCCTAGCGGGAGCTCCTACAATGAGCAGTTCTTC. Translation: CASSPSGSSYNEQFF.

The rearrangement uses TRBV7-2 and TRBJ1-5; tentative D call: TRBD1 (5 bases). Germline V gives CDR1 SGHTA, CDR2 FQGNSA. The CDR3 covers 15 residues. The V end was cut by 1 base, the J end by 2 bases, with 9 bases between. CDR3 loop: CASSLGGRGNQPQHF. The CDR3 bases are TGTGCCAGCAGCTTAGGGGGCAGGGGCAATCAGCCCCAGCATTTT.